The 19 T cell receptor beta chains below were found in one sample sequenced in a study of beta chain features in type 1 diabetes. Study-level findings and limits: A moderate, significant TCRB CDR3 shortening appeared in type 1 diabetes across four CD4+ subsets.

TCRB transcripts that were expressed got sequenced, as all of the isolated RNA had been reverse transcribed. Some clones are missing from TCRdb's copy, which holds only in-frame ones; the method was immunoSEQ multiplex PCR. This table has hundreds of thousands of clones, about an eighth appearing once. For these receptors, no antigen is known. Sequencing was performed on naive CD4+ T cells from blood. The receptors shown here come from a man younger than 35 with type 1 diabetes.

V is TRBV30 and J is TRBJ2-7; D may correspond to TRBD1 or TRBD2 (7 bases each). In germline, CDR1 is GTSNPN, CDR2 SVGIG (reference sequence). V was cut by 4 bases and J by 2 bases, with 15 bases left in between. The CDR3 has 14 residues. Here the CDR3 reads CAWNQGGDPYEQYF. The CDR3 DNA is TGTGCCTGGAATCAGGGGGGGGACCCCTACGAGCAGTACTTC.

This clone was counted between two and nine times. The V and J genes are TRBV6-5 and TRBJ2-7; D unclear. The V end lost 0 bases, the J end lost 1 base, and 10 bases lay between the germline ends. The CDR3 is 15 residues long. In germline, CDR1 is MNHEY, CDR2 SVGAGI. The CDR3 sequence is CASSYSSSQSYEQYF. DNA for the CDR3: TGTGCCAGCAGTTACTCCAGCAGCCAATCCTACGAGCAGTACTTC.

Here the CDR3 DNA reads TGTGCCAGCAGCGCCCAGGCCCCGGGGGCTAGCAGGTTGATGTACAATGAGCAGTTCTTC. This codes for CASSAQAPGASRLMYNEQFF. The chain combines TRBV9 with TRBJ2-1, with D perhaps matching TRBD1 or TRBD2 (6 bases each). Trimming left V 3 bases short and J 4 bases short, with 29 bases between. Per germline, CDR1 SGDLS and CDR2 YYNGEE. This CDR3 has 20 residues.

This clone came up a few times. V usage is TRBV6-6 and J usage is TRBJ1-2; the match to TRBD1 covers 7 bases. This CDR3 is built from 12 residues. V was pared by 10 bases and J by 3 bases, with 5 bases of the junction left unmatched. From germline, CDR1 is MNHNY and CDR2 SVGAGI (reference sequence). CDR3 in amino acids: CATPGTDYGYTF. CDR3 bases: TGTGCCACACCCGGGACAGACTATGGCTACACCTTC.

The genes are TRBV5-1 and TRBJ1-1; 8 bases map to TRBD1. Germline V lookup: CDR1 SGHRS, CDR2 YFSETQ. There are 15 residues in the CDR3. V trimming: 4 bases; J trimming: 9 bases; junction bases outside the gene matches: 14. CDR3 region: CASSRMTGDASQAFF. The CDR3 coding sequence is TGCGCCAGCAGCCGGATGACAGGGGACGCTAGTCAAGCTTTCTTT.

This clone was seen a few times. V usage is TRBV5-1 and J usage is TRBJ2-5; D is unclear. Trimming took 0 bases from V and 0 from J, leaving 3 bases between them. Germline V gives CDR1 SGHRS, CDR2 YFSETQ. The CDR3 totals 13 residues. CDR3 DNA sequence: TGCGCCAGCAGCTTGGGAGACCAAGAGACCCAGTACTTC. Its translation is CASSLGDQETQYF.

This CDR3 is CASTPSGGRSYEQYF. For the CDR3, the DNA is TGTGCCAGCACCCCTTCCGGGGGCCGTTCCTACGAGCAGTACTTC. The chain joins TRBV27 to TRBJ2-7; D assignment may be TRBD1 or TRBD2 (6 bases each). The germline V gene has CDR1 MNHEY and CDR2 SMNVEV (reference sequence). V lost 7 bases, J lost 1 base, and 17 bases lay in between. This CDR3 region has 15 residues.

The genes are TRBV5-6 and TRBJ2-3, with D uncertain. Germline CDR1 SGHDT, CDR2 YYEEEE. The CDR3 consists of 14 residues. V shed 4 bases and J shed 3 bases, with 12 bases lying between them. CDR3 in DNA: TGTGCCAGCAGCCGTGGGCCCCGGACAGATACGCAGTATTTT. Encoded protein: CASSRGPRTDTQYF.

The chain has TRBV14 and TRBJ1-1, with D perhaps TRBD1 (5 bases). Trimming pared 2 bases from V and 4 bases from J, leaving 20 bases between. The CDR3 sequence is 17 residues long. CDR1 is SGHDN, CDR2 FVKESK, per germline. CDR3 coding DNA: TGTGCCAGCAGCCAAAGGGGAGGGTATTTTTGGAGCACTGAAGCTTTCTTT. It encodes CASSQRGGYFWSTEAFF.

With regard to this clone: This CDR3 is also generated by other DNA sequences in the sample. The chain recombines TRBV30 with TRBJ2-7; unclear D gene. V gave up 0 bases and J gave up 4 bases, with 7 bases separating them. The CDR3 runs to 12 residues. Germline assignment: CDR1 GTSNPN and CDR2 SVGIG (reference sequence). CDR3: CAWSVLGYEQYF. The CDR3 DNA sequence: TGTGCCTGGAGTGTTCTAGGGTACGAGCAGTACTTC. The whole variable domain, remainder taken from reference TRBV30 and TRBJ2-7, is SQTIHQWPATLVQPVGSPLSLECTVEGTSNPNLYWYRQAAGRGLQLLFYSVGIGQISSEVPQNLSASRPQDRQFILSSKKLLLSDSGFYLCAWSVLGYEQYFGPGTRLTVT.

In its sample, this clone was seen a few times. The chain links TRBV7-9 to TRBJ1-2, with D tentatively TRBD1 (6 bases). The CDR3 is 16 amino acids. Per germline, CDR1 SEHNR and CDR2 FQNEAQ (reference sequence). V lost 5 bases, J lost 5 bases, and 21 bases lay in between. CDR3 sequence: CASSLNSEGGGYGYTF. CDR3 DNA: TGTGCCAGCAGCCTTAACTCCGAGGGGGGAGGTTATGGCTACACCTTC.

The chain couples TRBV29-1 to TRBJ2-1, with D possibly matching TRBD1 (5 bases). This CDR3 is 14 amino acids long. Trimming left V 4 bases short and J 7 bases short, with 17 bases between. Germline CDR1 and CDR2: SQVTM and ANQGSEA. CDR3 coding DNA: TGCAGCGTTGCCCCAGGGTCGGTATTTAATGAGCAGTTCTTC. This encodes CSVAPGSVFNEQFF.

The table lists this clone with a few counts. J is TRBJ2-7 and V is TRBV10-3, with TRBD2 as a possible D gene (5 bases). Trimming left V 3 bases short and J 1 base short, with 16 bases between. Germline V gene data show CDR1 as ENHRY and CDR2 as SYGVKD. This CDR3 has 16 amino acids. The CDR3 sequence: CAISELPGSPSYEQYF. The CDR3 region has the DNA TGTGCCATCAGTGAATTGCCGGGAAGTCCATCCTACGAGCAGTACTTC.

The J gene is TRBJ1-4, the V gene TRBV30, with 7 nucleotides matching TRBD1. This CDR3 spans 12 amino acids. Per germline, CDR1 GTSNPN and CDR2 SVGIG (reference sequence). V trimming: 5 bases; J trimming: 10 bases; junction bases outside the gene matches: 7. The CDR3 region has the DNA TGTGCCTGGGCGATCGGACAGGCAAAACTGTTTTTT. It yields the protein CAWAIGQAKLFF.

This clone was counted between two and nine times. The chain joins TRBV30 to TRBJ2-3; D perhaps matches TRBD2 (6 bases). The CDR3 sequence is 16 residues long. V was shortened by 0 bases and J by 1 base, with 14 bases between the two germline ends. CDR1 is GTSNPN, CDR2 SVGIG, per germline (reference sequence). Here the CDR3 reads CAWSVGPGRRTDTQYF. The CDR3 nucleotides read TGTGCCTGGAGTGTAGGGCCAGGGAGGCGCACAGATACGCAGTATTTT. Filled out from reference TRBV30 and TRBJ2-3, the complete variable domain reads SQTIHQWPATLVQPVGSPLSLECTVEGTSNPNLYWYRQAAGRGLQLLFYSVGIGQISSEVPQNLSASRPQDRQFILSSKKLLLSDSGFYLCAWSVGPGRRTDTQYFGPGTRLTVL.

In this sample, this clone turned up a few times. The rearrangement joins TRBV9 to TRBJ2-3, with 10 bases lining up with TRBD2. The CDR3 runs 17 residues. Germline V gene data show CDR1 as SGDLS and CDR2 as YYNGEE. The V and J ends lost 0 bases and 4 bases, in that order; junction bases with no gene match: 8. CDR3 bases: TGTGCCAGCAGCGTAGGGCGAAGCGGGGGGGCCGCAGATACGCAGTATTTT. Its translation: CASSVGRSGGAADTQYF.

This clone was seen a few times. The rearrangement uses TRBV2 and TRBJ2-1, with D possibly TRBD2 on 6 matching bases. Germline V gives CDR1 SNHLY, CDR2 FYNNEI. This CDR3 contains 14 residues. The germline V and J ends were trimmed by 7 bases and 2 bases, with 12 bases remaining between them. This chain's CDR3 is CASKGREAYNEQFF. CDR3 nucleotide sequence: TGTGCCAGCAAGGGTAGGGAGGCCTACAATGAGCAGTTCTTC.

CDR3 residues: CASSTPGDRAGYTF. The CDR3 DNA reads as TGTGCCAGCAGTACGCCCGGGGACCGCGCTGGCTACACCTTC. V usage is TRBV2 and J usage is TRBJ1-2, with D possibly being TRBD1 (5 bases). The V gene lost 5 bases and the J gene lost 7 bases, with 17 bases spanning the gap. Germline-derived CDR1 and CDR2 are SNHLY and FYNNEI. The CDR3 has 14 amino acids.

The sample holds a few counts of this clone. The rearrangement links TRBV6-6 to TRBJ2-4, with 7 bases fitting TRBD1. The J segment lost 9 bases and the V segment lost 6 bases, leaving 8 bases of the junction unmatched. The CDR3 length is 13 residues. Germline CDR1 and CDR2: MNHNY and SVGAGI (reference sequence). The CDR3 DNA is TGTGCCAGCAGAAAGGACAGGCAGGGCATTCAGTACTTC. Its translation: CASRKDRQGIQYF.